This entry lists 14 T cell receptor beta chains sequenced from one sample in a study of vaccination and CD4 T cells after COVID-19. The antigens for these receptors are not known. Treatment defined: 10-day PBMC culture with coronavirus spike peptide pools or control peptides (ViraFEST assay). Oncomine TCR Beta short-read sequencing was applied to DNA from cultured CD4+ T cells. Each CDR3 protein is one row after TCRdb ran MiXCR on the PCR reads. The sample records 11,000 or so distinct CDR3 sequences, roughly 45% being singletons. Input material: CD4+ T cells from blood, cultured in vitro. The receptor source for this set is a human donor who had recovered from COVID-19.

This chain links TRBV5-1 with TRBJ2-5, with D perhaps matching TRBD2 (6 bases). V was cut by 4 bases and J by 2 bases, with 9 bases left in between. The CDR3 length is 13 residues. CDR1 and CDR2 from the germline V gene are SGHRS and YFSETQ. CDR3 in amino acids: CASSEGLQETQYF. CDR3 nucleotides: TGCGCCAGCAGCGAGGGACTGCAAGAGACCCAGTACTTC.

This chain uses TRBV19 with TRBJ1-4, with D perhaps TRBD1 (6 bases). This CDR3 spans 12 amino acids. The V and J ends lost 7 bases and 8 bases respectively, with 11 bases between them. Germline CDR1 is LNHDA and CDR2 is SQIVND (reference sequence). In nucleotides, the CDR3 is TGTGCCAGTACCCAAGGGGGGGAAAAACTGTTTTTT. Translated: CASTQGGEKLFF.

V is TRBV10-3 and J is TRBJ2-3; 10 nucleotides line up with TRBD2. Germline lookup yields CDR1 ENHRY and CDR2 SYGVKD. This CDR3 spans 14 amino acids. J gave up 3 bases and V 4 bases, and 1 base lay outside the gene matches. DNA of the CDR3: TGTGCCATCAGTGGGGGACTAGCGACAGATACGCAGTATTTT. Translating it yields CAISGGLATDTQYF.

This clonotype was picked up a small number of times. The chain is built from TRBV7-7 and TRBJ1-1; D is uncertain. This CDR3 has 12 residues. Trimming stripped 8 bases from V and 1 base from J, with 8 bases between. The V gene's germline CDR1 is SSHAT and CDR2 FNYEAQ (reference sequence). This CDR3 reads CASQNSNTEAFF. The CDR3 DNA reads as TGTGCCAGCCAGAACTCGAACACTGAAGCTTTCTTT.

This clonotype has more than one count but fewer than ten. This rearrangement joins TRBV10-3 to TRBJ1-5, with D possibly matching TRBD1 (5 bases). This CDR3 region has 12 residues. Trimming pared 3 bases from V and 11 bases from J, leaving 11 bases between. Germline V gene sequence: CDR1 ENHRY, CDR2 SYGVKD. CDR3 protein: CAISDSRGAQHF. CDR3 coding DNA: TGTGCCATCAGTGACTCCCGGGGGGCCCAGCATTTT.

The CDR3: CASSFNPTANYGYTF. The CDR3 DNA reads TGTGCCAGCAGCTTCAACCCGACAGCGAACTATGGCTACACCTTC. The gene calls are TRBV7-2 and TRBJ1-2; D possibly corresponds to TRBD1 (5 bases). The V gene lost 3 bases and the J gene lost 2 bases, with 13 bases spanning the gap. Germline V CDR1 and CDR2: SGHTA, FQGNSA. CDR3 length: 15 residues.

The rearrangement joins TRBV4-1 to TRBJ1-2; 9 bases line up with TRBD1. Germline CDR1 reads MGHRA; CDR2 reads YSYEKL. The CDR3 consists of 16 residues. Trimming cost V 6 bases and J 3 bases; bases outside gene matches: 11. Here the CDR3 DNA reads TGCGCCAGCAGGACCCCGACAGGGGGGCACTACTATGGCTACACCTTC. Translated, it gives CASRTPTGGHYYGYTF.

The chain uses TRBV2 and TRBJ1-6; no clear D gene. Germline V lookup: CDR1 SNHLY, CDR2 FYNNEI. V gave up 1 base and J gave up 9 bases, with 7 bases separating them. The CDR3 runs to 13 residues. Here the CDR3 DNA reads TGTGCCAGCAGTGAAGAAGAGAGTTCACCCCTCCACTTT. The encoded protein is CASSEEESSPLHF. Looking up the rest from reference TRBV2 and TRBJ1-6 gives the full variable domain: EPEVTQTPSHQVTQMGQEVILRCVPISNHLYFYWYRQILGQKVEFLVSFYNNEISEKSEIFDDQFSVERPDGSNFTLKIRSTKLEDSAMYFCASSEEESSPLHFGNGTRLTVT.

This clonotype was counted only a few times. The chain links TRBV25-1 to TRBJ1-2; D possibly corresponds to TRBD1 (5 bases). V lost 4 bases and J lost 4, with 16 bases in between. From germline, CDR1 is MGHDK and CDR2 SYGVNS. The CDR3 spans 15 residues. The CDR3 nucleotides read TGTGCCAGCAGTGGAGGGGCAGGGACCCGCTATGGCTACACCTTC. Translated: CASSGGAGTRYGYTF.

This clonotype was picked up a small number of times. This chain links TRBV27 with TRBJ2-3, with TRBD2 matching 8 bases. CDR1 and CDR2 (germline): MNHEY, SMNVEV (reference sequence). The CDR3 sequence is 17 residues long. V lost 4 bases to trimming and J lost 2 bases; unmatched junction nucleotides: 11. The CDR3, as DNA: TGTGCCAGCAGTTATGATCCCGGGAGGGTGTCCACAGATACGCAGTATTTT. Translating it yields CASSYDPGRVSTDTQYF.

This clonotype was counted once. This rearrangement joins TRBV11-3 to TRBJ2-5; 7 positions match TRBD1. J was trimmed by 2 bases and V by 3 bases; bases with no gene match: 6. This CDR3 spans 15 amino acids. Germline V gene data show CDR1 as SGHNT and CDR2 as YENEEA. CDR3 bases: TGTGCCAGCAGCTTCGACCCGGGACAGCAAGAGACCCAGTACTTC. It translates to CASSFDPGQQETQYF. The full variable domain, rest sourced from reference TRBV11-3 and TRBJ2-5, is EAGVVQSPRYKIIEKKQPVAFWCNPISGHNTLYWYLQNLGQGPELLIRYENEEAVDDSQLPKDRFSAERLKGVDSTLKIQPAELGDSAVYLCASSFDPGQQETQYFGPGTRLLVL.

The genes are TRBV4-1 and TRBJ2-2, with 9 bases aligning to TRBD1. Germline lookup yields CDR1 MGHRA and CDR2 YSYEKL. The CDR3 is 14 residues long. Trimming cost V 5 bases and J 6 bases; bases outside gene matches: 4. CDR3 sequence (DNA): TGCGCCAGCAGCAAAGGACAGGGGCCCGGGGAGCTGTTTTTT. Translating it yields CASSKGQGPGELFF.

On this clonotype itself: Sequence at one end of the junction differs from germline and may be a read error. The chain is built from TRBV6-2 or TRBV6-3 and TRBJ2-1; 8 bases match TRBD1. The CDR3 is 15 amino acids. Germline V gene lookup returns CDR1 MNHEY and CDR2 SVGEGT. CDR3 bases: TGTGTCAGCAGTTTCCGGACAGGGAAATACAATGAGCAGTTCTTC. Amino acid sequence: CVSSFRTGKYNEQFF.

This clonotype was detected only a few times. The chain employs TRBV30 and TRBJ1-1; 7 nucleotides match TRBD1. This CDR3 has 14 amino acids. Germline-derived CDR1 and CDR2 are GTSNPN and SVGIG (reference sequence). Germline trimming cut 0 bases from V and 4 bases from J; bases unmatched to any gene: 5. CDR3 coding DNA: TGTGCCTGGAGTGTACCCAGGGGGGCCACTGAAGCTTTCTTT. This codes for CAWSVPRGATEAFF.